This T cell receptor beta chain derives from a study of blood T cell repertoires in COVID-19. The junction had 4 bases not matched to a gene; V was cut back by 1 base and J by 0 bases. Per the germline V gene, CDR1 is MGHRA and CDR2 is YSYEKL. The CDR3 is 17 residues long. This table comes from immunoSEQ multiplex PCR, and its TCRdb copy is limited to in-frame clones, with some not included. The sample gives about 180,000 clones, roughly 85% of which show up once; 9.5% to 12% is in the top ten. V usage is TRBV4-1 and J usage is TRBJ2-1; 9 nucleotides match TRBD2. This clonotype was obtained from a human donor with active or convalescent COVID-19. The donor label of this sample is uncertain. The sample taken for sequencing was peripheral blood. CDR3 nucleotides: TGCGCCAGCAGCCAAGGAGCGGGGGGCCTCTCCTACAATGAGCAGTTCTTC. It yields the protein CASSQGAGGLSYNEQFF.